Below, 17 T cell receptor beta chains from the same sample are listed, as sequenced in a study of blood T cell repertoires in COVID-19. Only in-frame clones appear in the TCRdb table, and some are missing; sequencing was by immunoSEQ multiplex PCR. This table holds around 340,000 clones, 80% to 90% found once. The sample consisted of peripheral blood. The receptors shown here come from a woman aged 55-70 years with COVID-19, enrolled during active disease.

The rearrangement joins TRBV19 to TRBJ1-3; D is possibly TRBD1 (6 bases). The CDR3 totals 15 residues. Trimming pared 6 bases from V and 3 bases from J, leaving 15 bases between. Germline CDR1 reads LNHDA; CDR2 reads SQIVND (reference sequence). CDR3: CASRPEYRDGNTIYF. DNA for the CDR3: TGTGCCAGTAGACCAGAATACAGGGATGGAAACACCATATATTTT.

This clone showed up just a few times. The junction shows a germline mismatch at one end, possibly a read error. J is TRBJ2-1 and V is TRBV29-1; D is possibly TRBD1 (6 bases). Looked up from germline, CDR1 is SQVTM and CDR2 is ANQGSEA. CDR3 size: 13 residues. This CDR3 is CSAEPGQYNEQFF. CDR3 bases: TGCAGCGCTGAACCGGGACAATACAATGAGCAGTTCTTC.

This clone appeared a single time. CDR3 residues: CASSMRGDLQGTTKNIQYF. The CDR3 DNA is TGTGCCAGTAGTATGAGGGGAGATTTGCAGGGGACTACCAAAAACATTCAGTACTTC. V and J are TRBV19 and TRBJ2-4; TRBD2 might be the D (7 bases). The V end lost 3 bases, the J end lost 2 bases, and 23 bases lay between the germline ends. Germline loops: CDR1 LNHDA, CDR2 SQIVND (reference sequence). The length of the CDR3 is 19 residues.

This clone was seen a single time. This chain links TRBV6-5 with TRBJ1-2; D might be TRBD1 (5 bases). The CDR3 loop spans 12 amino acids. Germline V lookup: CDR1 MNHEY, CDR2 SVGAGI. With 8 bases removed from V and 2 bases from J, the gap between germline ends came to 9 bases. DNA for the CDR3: TGTGCCAGCCATCAGGGCAACTATGGCTACACCTTC. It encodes CASHQGNYGYTF.

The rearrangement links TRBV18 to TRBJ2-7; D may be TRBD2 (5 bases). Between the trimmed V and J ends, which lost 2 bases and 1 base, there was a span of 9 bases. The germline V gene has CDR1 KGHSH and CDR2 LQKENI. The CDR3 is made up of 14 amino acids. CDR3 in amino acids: CASSPDGVSYEQYF. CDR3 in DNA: TGTGCCAGCTCACCAGACGGGGTTTCCTACGAGCAGTACTTC.

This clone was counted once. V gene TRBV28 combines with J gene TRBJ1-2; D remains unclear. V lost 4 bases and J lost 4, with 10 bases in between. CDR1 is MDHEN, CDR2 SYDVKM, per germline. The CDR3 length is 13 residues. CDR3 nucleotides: TGTGCCAGCAGTTCTGATCCCGGCTATGGCTACACCTTC. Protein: CASSSDPGYGYTF.

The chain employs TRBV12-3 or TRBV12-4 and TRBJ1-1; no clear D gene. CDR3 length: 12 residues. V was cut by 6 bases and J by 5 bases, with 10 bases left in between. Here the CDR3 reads CASRLPGTEAFF. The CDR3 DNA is TGTGCCAGCAGGCTCCCCGGGACTGAAGCTTTCTTT.

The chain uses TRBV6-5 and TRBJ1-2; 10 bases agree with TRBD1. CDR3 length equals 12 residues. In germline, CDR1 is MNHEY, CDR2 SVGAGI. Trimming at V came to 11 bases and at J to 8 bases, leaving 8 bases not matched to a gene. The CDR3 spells CACDRGPGGYTF. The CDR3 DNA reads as TGTGCCTGCGACAGGGGGCCCGGCGGCTACACCTTC.

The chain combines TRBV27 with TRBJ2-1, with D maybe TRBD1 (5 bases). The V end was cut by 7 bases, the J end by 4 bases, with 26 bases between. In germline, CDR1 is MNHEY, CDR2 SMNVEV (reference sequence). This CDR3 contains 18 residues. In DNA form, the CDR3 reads TGTGCCAGCATTGGCCGAACAGGTAGCCCTCTCGGTTACAATGAGCAGTTCTTC. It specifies CASIGRTGSPLGYNEQFF.

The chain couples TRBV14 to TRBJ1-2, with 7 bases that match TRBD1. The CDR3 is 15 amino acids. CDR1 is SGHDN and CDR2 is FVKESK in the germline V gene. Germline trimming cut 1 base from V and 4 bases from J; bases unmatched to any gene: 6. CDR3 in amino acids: CASSQGGQFSYGYTF. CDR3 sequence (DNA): TGTGCCAGCAGCCAAGGGGGACAGTTCTCCTATGGCTACACCTTC.

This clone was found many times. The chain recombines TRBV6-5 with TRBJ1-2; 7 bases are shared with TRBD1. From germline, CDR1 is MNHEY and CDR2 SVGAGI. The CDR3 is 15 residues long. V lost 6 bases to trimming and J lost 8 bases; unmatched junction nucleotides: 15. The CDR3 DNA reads TGTGCCAGCAGAGCCTGGGACAGTCGGGTGAGAGGCTACACCTTC. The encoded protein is CASRAWDSRVRGYTF.

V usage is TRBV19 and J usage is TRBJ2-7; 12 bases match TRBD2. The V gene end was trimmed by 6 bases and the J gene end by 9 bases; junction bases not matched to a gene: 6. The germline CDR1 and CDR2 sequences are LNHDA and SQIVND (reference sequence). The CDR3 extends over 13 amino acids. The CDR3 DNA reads TGTGCCAGTAGGTCGACTAGCGGGGGAGTGCAGTACTTC. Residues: CASRSTSGGVQYF.

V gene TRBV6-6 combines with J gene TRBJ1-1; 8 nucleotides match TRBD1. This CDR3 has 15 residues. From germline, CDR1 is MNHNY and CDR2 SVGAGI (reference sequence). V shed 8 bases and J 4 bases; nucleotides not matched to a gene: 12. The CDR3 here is CASQRWQGAGTEAFF. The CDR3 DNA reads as TGTGCCAGCCAAAGGTGGCAGGGGGCGGGCACTGAAGCTTTCTTT.

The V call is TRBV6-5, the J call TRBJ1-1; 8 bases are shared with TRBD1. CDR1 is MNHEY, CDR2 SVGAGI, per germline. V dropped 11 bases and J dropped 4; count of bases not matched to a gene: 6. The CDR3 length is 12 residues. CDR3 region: CALQGAGTEAFF. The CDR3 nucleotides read TGTGCCCTCCAGGGGGCGGGCACTGAAGCTTTCTTT.

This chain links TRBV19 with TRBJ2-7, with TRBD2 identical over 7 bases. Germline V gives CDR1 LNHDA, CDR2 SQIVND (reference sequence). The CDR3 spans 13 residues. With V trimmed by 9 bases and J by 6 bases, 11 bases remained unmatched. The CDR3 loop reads CASSDTSGGEQYF. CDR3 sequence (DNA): TGTGCCAGCAGCGACACCTCGGGGGGCGAGCAGTACTTC.

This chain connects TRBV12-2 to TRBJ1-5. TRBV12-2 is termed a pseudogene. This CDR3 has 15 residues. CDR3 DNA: TGTGCAAGTCGCTTAGCGGAGGTTGAGAATCAGCCCCAGCATTTT. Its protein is CASRLAEVENQPQHF.

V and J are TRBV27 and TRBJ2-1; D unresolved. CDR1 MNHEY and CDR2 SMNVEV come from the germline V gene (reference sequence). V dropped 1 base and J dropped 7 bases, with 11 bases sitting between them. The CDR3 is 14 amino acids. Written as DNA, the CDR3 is TGTGCCAGCAGTTTATGGGCCTCGGCTAATGAGCAGTTCTTC. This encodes CASSLWASANEQFF.